What follows is one T cell receptor (beta chain) and its context. The CDR3 end falls 3 residues outside the read, so it is completed with the germline J gene. This specimen comes from a study of T cells in women clearing cervical HPV infection. In germline, CDR1 is SGHRS, CDR2 YFSETQ. This CDR3 is 19 amino acids long. Generated by immunoSEQ multiplex PCR, the TCRdb table keeps only in-frame clones and is missing some. The data show 20,000 to 30,000 clones, and the top ten clones hold roughly 5.9%. The origin of this receptor is a woman aged 18 to 75 with a cervical HPV16 infection that either progressed to CIN3+ or cleared (not recorded which). The sample consisted of blood buffy coat. The chain recombines TRBV5-1 with TRBJ2-3; a weak D match, TRBD1 (6 bases). The CDR3: CASSLAGQFQPHLKETQYF. The sequenced part of the CDR3 DNA is TGCGCCAGCAGCTTGGCCGGACAGTTTCAACCTCACCTCAAAGAGACG.